Each of the 13 T cell receptor beta chains below was sequenced from the same sample in a study of blood T cell repertoires in COVID-19. Assay: immunoSEQ multiplex PCR; the TCRdb copy retains only in-frame clones and omits some. The repertoire includes 270,000 or so clones, approximately 90% of them detected once, and 3% sits in the top ten. Sequences were obtained from peripheral blood. All receptors come from a woman in her 30s with active or convalescent COVID-19.

The chain uses TRBV5-5 and TRBJ2-7; TRBD1 is a possible D gene (5 bases). V was trimmed by 0 bases and J by 3 bases, leaving 13 bases between them. Germline-derived CDR1 and CDR2 are SGHKS and YYEKEE (reference sequence). This CDR3 region has 15 residues. In DNA, the CDR3 is TGTGCCAGCAGCTTGGCCGTCGGCAGGGACTACGAGCAGTACTTC. Protein sequence: CASSLAVGRDYEQYF. Full variable domain (rest looked up from reference TRBV5-5 and TRBJ2-7): DAGVTQSPTHLIKTRGQQVTLRCSPISGHKSVSWYQQVLGQGPQFIFQYYEKEERGRGNFPDRFSARQFPNYSSELNVNALLLGDSALYLCASSLAVGRDYEQYFGPGTRLTVT.

The count of this clone is one. The chain combines TRBV25-1 with TRBJ1-1, with D perhaps TRBD1 (6 bases). Germline values: CDR1 MGHDK, CDR2 SYGVNS. This CDR3 has 14 residues. V was trimmed by 4 bases and J by 1 base, leaving 10 bases between them. CDR3 sequence reads: CASSGGQTNTEAFF. CDR3 DNA sequence: TGTGCCAGCAGTGGAGGACAGACGAACACTGAAGCTTTCTTT. The entire variable domain, with the rest obtained from reference TRBV25-1 and TRBJ1-1, is as follows: EADIYQTPRYLVIGTGKKITLECSQTMGHDKMYWYQQDPGMELHLIHYSYGVNSTEKGDLSSESTVSRIRTEHFPLTLESARPSHTSQYLCASSGGQTNTEAFFGQGTRLTVV.

The V call is TRBV11-2, the J call TRBJ2-7; TRBD2 agrees at 14 bases. Unmatched junction bases numbered 6, after V lost 5 bases and J lost 0 bases. This CDR3 is built from 17 residues. The germline V gene has CDR1 SGHAT and CDR2 FQNNGV. The CDR3 DNA reads TGTGCCAGCAGCCTAGGACTAGCGGGGGGTACCTCCTACGAGCAGTACTTC. Translating gives CASSLGLAGGTSYEQYF.

This clone appeared a few times. CDR3 amino acids: CASSAGGNSPLHF. The CDR3 DNA is TGTGCCAGCAGCGCGGGGGGGAACTCACCCCTCCACTTT. The chain uses TRBV5-5 and TRBJ1-6; weak D call: TRBD1 (5 bases). This CDR3 contains 13 residues. Germline CDR1 is SGHKS and CDR2 is YYEKEE (reference sequence). With 4 bases removed from V and 10 bases from J, the gap between germline ends came to 12 bases.

V and J are TRBV7-9 and TRBJ1-1; D is uncertain. The CDR3 is made up of 15 amino acids. The V and J ends lost 2 bases and 4 bases respectively, with 14 bases between them. Germline loops: CDR1 SEHNR, CDR2 FQNEAQ (reference sequence). In nucleotides, the CDR3 is TGTGCCAGCAGCTTATCGTGGGGAGAATTCACTGAAGCTTTCTTT. Translation gives CASSLSWGEFTEAFF.

The chain has TRBV3-1 (or the pseudogene TRBV3-2) and TRBJ2-1; maybe TRBD1 (6 bases). Trimming stripped 2 bases from V and 1 base from J, with 12 bases between. Looked up from germline, CDR1 is LGHDT and CDR2 is YNNKEL (reference sequence). CDR3 length: 16 residues. The CDR3 bases are TGTGCCAGCAGCCAACCAAAGCAGGGGTCCTACAATGAGCAGTTCTTC. It translates to CASSQPKQGSYNEQFF.

This sequence joins TRBV30 and TRBJ1-2; no reliable D call. Looked up from germline, CDR1 is GTSNPN and CDR2 is SVGIG (reference sequence). This CDR3 comprises 12 residues. The V gene lost 4 bases and the J gene lost 3 bases, with 9 bases spanning the gap. CDR3 bases: TGTGCCTGGACCCCGCGAGACTATGGCTACACCTTC. Its translation: CAWTPRDYGYTF.

The V gene is TRBV28, the J gene TRBJ1-2, with D possibly TRBD1 on 6 matching bases. This CDR3 is 12 amino acids long. The V and J ends lost 8 bases and 8 bases respectively, with 15 bases between them. CDR1 MDHEN and CDR2 SYDVKM come from the germline V gene. CDR3 sequence: CASGKQGWGYTF. The DNA for the CDR3 is TGTGCCAGCGGGAAACAGGGTTGGGGCTACACCTTC.

About this clone itself: The same CDR3 arises from other DNA sequences in this sample as well. The V call is TRBV6-5, the J call TRBJ1-5; tentatively, D is TRBD1 (5 bases). CDR1 is MNHEY and CDR2 is SVGAGI in the germline V gene. The CDR3 has 14 residues. Trimming cost V 5 bases and J 6 bases, with 14 bases left between them. The DNA of the CDR3 is TGTGCCAGCAGTCCACGGGGGAGGGGTCAGCCCCAGCATTTT. Its protein is CASSPRGRGQPQHF.

This chain uses TRBV5-6 with TRBJ1-1, with D possibly being TRBD1 (6 bases). V was cut by 4 bases and J by 4 bases, with 14 bases left in between. Germline lookup yields CDR1 SGHDT and CDR2 YYEEEE. The length of the CDR3 is 14 residues. The DNA of the CDR3 is TGTGCCAGCAGCATAGGGACATTCTTCACTGAAGCTTTCTTT. Translated: CASSIGTFFTEAFF.

V gene TRBV21-1 combines with J gene TRBJ1-1. TRBV21-1 is annotated as a pseudogene. The CDR3 is 14 amino acids. CDR3 DNA sequence: TGTGCCAGCAGCAGACCCGGGTGGGACACTGAAGCTTTCTTT. Its translation: CASSRPGWDTEAFF.

The CDR3 loop reads CASSQVPTGSGANVLTF. CDR3 bases: TGCGCCAGCAGCCAAGTTCCAACAGGGTCTGGGGCCAACGTCCTGACTTTC. This rearrangement joins TRBV4-1 to TRBJ2-6; D possibly corresponds to TRBD1 (6 bases). Germline assignment: CDR1 MGHRA and CDR2 YSYEKL. CDR3 length: 17 residues. With 1 base removed from V and 1 base from J, the gap between germline ends came to 11 bases.

This chain links TRBV11-2 with TRBJ2-7; 9 bases agree with TRBD1. V lost 3 bases to trimming and J lost 5 bases; unmatched junction nucleotides: 8. This CDR3 has 15 amino acids. Germline V gene lookup returns CDR1 SGHAT and CDR2 FQNNGV. The CDR3 nucleotides read TGTGCCAGCAGCTTTGACAGGGGGGCCCGCGACGAGCAGTACTTC. Translating gives CASSFDRGARDEQYF.